This T cell receptor (beta chain) derives from a study of T-cell reconstitution after alpha-beta-depleted transplantation in children. The germline gives CDR1 MNHEY, CDR2 SMNVEV (reference sequence). CDR3 length equals 15 residues. Trimming removed 4 bases from V and 0 bases from J, with 13 bases in between. The sample holds one count of this clonotype. Preparation of the TCRbeta library used unique molecular identifiers. TCRdb ran MiXCR on the PCR reads and lists one entry per CDR3 protein. The table has more than 550,000 distinct CDR3 sequences, more than 9% seen once. This sequence was found in a human donor who donated a stem cell graft to a child with acute myeloid leukemia. This chain links TRBV27 with TRBJ2-7; possibly TRBD2 for D (6 bases). The sample was PBMCs from the stem cell graft donor, taken from the stem cell graft. CDR3 DNA sequence: TGTGCCAGCAGTTGGAAGGCGGGGAACTCCTACGAGCAGTACTTC. Translating it yields CASSWKAGNSYEQYF.